Shown below are 5 T cell receptor beta chains from a single sample sequenced in a study of blood T cell repertoires in COVID-19. Here immunoSEQ multiplex PCR was the method, and the copy in TCRdb shows in-frame clones only, minus some. The table lists more than 100,000 clones, 87% of them singletons, with 3% to 4% in the top ten. Sequenced: peripheral blood. The receptors derive from a woman aged 55-70 years with acute or convalescent COVID-19.

This sequence joins TRBV5-3 and TRBJ1-4; D not resolved. TRBV5-3 is an ORF for which the function is uncertain. The CDR3 has 13 residues. Between the trimmed V and J ends, which lost 5 bases and 6 bases, there was a span of 11 bases. The CDR3 DNA follows: TGTGCCAGAAGGCCGGGAGAGGATGAAAAACTGTTTTTT. Translating gives CARRPGEDEKLFF.

The CDR3 protein is CATSDGDRRAFF. For the CDR3, the DNA is TGTGCCACCAGTGATGGGGACAGGCGAGCTTTCTTT. V and J are TRBV24-1 and TRBJ1-1; 8 bases agree with TRBD1. J lost 10 bases, V lost 3 bases, and 3 bases had no gene match. The CDR3 contains 12 residues. Germline V gives CDR1 KGHDR, CDR2 SFDVKD.

V and J are TRBV29-1 and TRBJ2-2; perhaps TRBD2 as D (5 bases). CDR3 length: 15 residues. From germline, CDR1 is SQVTM and CDR2 ANQGSEA. V lost 4 bases, J lost 6 bases, and 18 bases lay in between. CDR3 region: CSVGAGGYGSGELFF. The CDR3 nucleotides read TGCAGCGTTGGGGCGGGCGGGTACGGCTCCGGGGAGCTGTTTTTT.

This clone was counted a single time. In nucleotides, the CDR3 is TGTGCCAGCAGCCAGACCGCGGTCTATGGCTACACCTTC. Amino acids: CASSQTAVYGYTF. The V call is TRBV14, the J call TRBJ1-2; D gene uncertain. This CDR3 comprises 13 residues. Trimming cost V 3 bases and J 4 bases, with 9 bases left between them. The germline V gene has CDR1 SGHDN and CDR2 FVKESK.

This chain joins TRBV11-2 and TRBJ1-5; possible D gene TRBD1, 6 bases. Trimming removed 6 bases at V and 9 bases at J, with 12 bases between. Germline assignment: CDR1 SGHAT and CDR2 FQNNGV. The CDR3 contains 12 residues. In DNA, the CDR3 is TGTGCCAGCAGTCAGGGGTCGGGGCCCCAGCATTTT. Amino acid sequence: CASSQGSGPQHF.